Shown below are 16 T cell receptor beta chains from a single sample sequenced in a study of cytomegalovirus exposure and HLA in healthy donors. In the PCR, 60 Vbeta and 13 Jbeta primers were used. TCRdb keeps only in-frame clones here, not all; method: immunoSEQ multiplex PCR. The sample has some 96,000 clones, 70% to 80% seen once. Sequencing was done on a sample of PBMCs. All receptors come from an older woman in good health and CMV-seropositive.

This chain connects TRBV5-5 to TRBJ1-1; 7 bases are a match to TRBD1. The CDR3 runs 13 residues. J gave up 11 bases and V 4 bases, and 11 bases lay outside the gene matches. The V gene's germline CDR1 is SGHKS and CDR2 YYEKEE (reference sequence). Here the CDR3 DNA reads TGTGCCAGCAGCCATCCCACAGGGGAAGGGGCTTTCTTT. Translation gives CASSHPTGEGAFF.

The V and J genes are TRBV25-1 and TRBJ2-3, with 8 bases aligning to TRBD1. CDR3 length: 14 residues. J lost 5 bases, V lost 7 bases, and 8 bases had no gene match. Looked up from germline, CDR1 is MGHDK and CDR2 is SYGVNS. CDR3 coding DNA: TGTGCCAGCAAGTACCAGGGGGCAGGAGATACGCAGTATTTT. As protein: CASKYQGAGDTQYF.

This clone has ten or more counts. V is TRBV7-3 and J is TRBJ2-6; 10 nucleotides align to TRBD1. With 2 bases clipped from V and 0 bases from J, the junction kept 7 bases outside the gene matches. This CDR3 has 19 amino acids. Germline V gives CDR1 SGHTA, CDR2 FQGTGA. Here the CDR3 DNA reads TGTGCCAGCAGCTTAGCTGGGACAGGGGCGTTCTCTGGGGCCAACGTCCTGACTTTC. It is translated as CASSLAGTGAFSGANVLTF.

Here the CDR3 DNA reads TGTGCCAGCAGTTTAGCCCCGGGCTCCTACGAGCAGTACTTC. Encoded protein: CASSLAPGSYEQYF. The genes are TRBV27 and TRBJ2-7; D gene unclear. Trimming removed 2 bases at V and 0 bases at J, with 8 bases between. Germline V gene lookup returns CDR1 MNHEY and CDR2 SMNVEV (reference sequence). The CDR3 sequence is 14 residues long.

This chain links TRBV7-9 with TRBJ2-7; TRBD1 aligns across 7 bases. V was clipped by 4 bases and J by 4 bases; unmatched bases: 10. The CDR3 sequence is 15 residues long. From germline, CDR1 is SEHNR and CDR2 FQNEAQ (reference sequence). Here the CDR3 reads CASSSEDRVRYEQYF. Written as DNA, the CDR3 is TGTGCCAGCAGCTCAGAAGACAGGGTAAGATACGAGCAGTACTTC.

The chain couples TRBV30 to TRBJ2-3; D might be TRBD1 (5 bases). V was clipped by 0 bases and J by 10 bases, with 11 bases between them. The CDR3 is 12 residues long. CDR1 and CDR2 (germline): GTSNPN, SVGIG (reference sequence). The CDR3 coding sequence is TGTGCCTGGAGTGTGGGTTGGGGCCCGCAGTATTTT. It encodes CAWSVGWGPQYF. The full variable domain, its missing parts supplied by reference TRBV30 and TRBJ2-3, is SQTIHQWPATLVQPVGSPLSLECTVEGTSNPNLYWYRQAAGRGLQLLFYSVGIGQISSEVPQNLSASRPQDRQFILSSKKLLLSDSGFYLCAWSVGWGPQYFGPGTRLTVL.

CDR3 in amino acids: CASSPGLAETDTQYF. CDR3 in DNA: TGTGCCAGCTCACCAGGGCTAGCGGAGACCGATACGCAGTATTTT. The chain joins TRBV18 to TRBJ2-3; 7 bases map to TRBD2. The length of the CDR3 is 15 residues. The ends lost 2 bases at V and 6 bases at J; junction bases unmatched: 8. The germline gives CDR1 KGHSH, CDR2 LQKENI.

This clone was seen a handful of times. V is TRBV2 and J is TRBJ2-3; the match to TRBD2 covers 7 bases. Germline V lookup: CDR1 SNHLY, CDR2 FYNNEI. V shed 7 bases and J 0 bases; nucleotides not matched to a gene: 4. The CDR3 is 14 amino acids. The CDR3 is CASKRDSSTDTQYF. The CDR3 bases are TGTGCCAGCAAGCGGGATTCTAGCACAGATACGCAGTATTTT.

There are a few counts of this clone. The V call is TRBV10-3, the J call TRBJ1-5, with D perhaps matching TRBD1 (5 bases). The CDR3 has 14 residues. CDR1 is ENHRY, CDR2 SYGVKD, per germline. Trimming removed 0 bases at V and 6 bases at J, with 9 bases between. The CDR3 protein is CAISESGRFQPQHF. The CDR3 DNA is TGTGCCATCAGTGAGTCGGGGCGCTTTCAGCCCCAGCATTTT.

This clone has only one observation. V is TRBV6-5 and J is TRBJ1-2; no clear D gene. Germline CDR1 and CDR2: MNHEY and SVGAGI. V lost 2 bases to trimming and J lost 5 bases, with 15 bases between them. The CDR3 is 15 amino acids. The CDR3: CASSYRPRADYGYTF. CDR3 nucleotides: TGTGCCAGCAGTTACCGTCCGAGGGCAGATTATGGCTACACCTTC.

The CDR3 sequence is CASSAKPLADEQFF. DNA of the CDR3: TGTGCCAGCAGTGCTAAACCACTAGCCGATGAGCAGTTCTTC. This chain links TRBV2 with TRBJ2-1, with D possibly TRBD2 on 6 matching bases. Trimming removed 4 bases from V and 8 bases from J, with 15 bases in between. This CDR3 is 14 amino acids long. In germline, CDR1 is SNHLY, CDR2 FYNNEI.

CDR3 residues: CASSPNRRSGLKLFF. In DNA form, the CDR3 reads TGTGCCAGCAGTCCCAATAGGCGGTCGGGGTTAAAACTGTTTTTT. This chain uses TRBV28 with TRBJ1-4; D gene uncertain. The CDR3 has 15 amino acids. Germline CDR1 and CDR2: MDHEN and SYDVKM. Between the trimmed V and J ends, which lost 5 bases and 10 bases, there was a span of 20 bases.

CDR3 nucleotides: TGTGCCAGTAGCCTGGGGGGGACTCACAATCAGCCCCAGCATTTT. This sequence encodes CASSLGGTHNQPQHF. The chain carries TRBV19 and TRBJ1-5, with D possibly TRBD1 on 5 matching bases. The CDR3 is 15 residues long. Trimming shortened V by 6 bases and J by 3 bases, and 15 bases separated the two germline ends. CDR1 LNHDA and CDR2 SQIVND come from the germline V gene (reference sequence).

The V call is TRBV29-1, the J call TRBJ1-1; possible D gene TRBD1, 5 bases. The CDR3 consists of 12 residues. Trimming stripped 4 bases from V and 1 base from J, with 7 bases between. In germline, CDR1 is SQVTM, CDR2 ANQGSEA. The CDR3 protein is CSVGQSNTEAFF. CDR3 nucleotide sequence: TGCAGCGTTGGACAGTCGAACACTGAAGCTTTCTTT.

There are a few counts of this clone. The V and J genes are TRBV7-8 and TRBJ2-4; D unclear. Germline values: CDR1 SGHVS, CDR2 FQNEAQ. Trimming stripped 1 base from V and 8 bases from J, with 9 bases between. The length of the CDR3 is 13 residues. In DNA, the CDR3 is TGTGCCAGCAGCTTAGACTTGGTCGACATTCAGTACTTC. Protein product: CASSLDLVDIQYF.

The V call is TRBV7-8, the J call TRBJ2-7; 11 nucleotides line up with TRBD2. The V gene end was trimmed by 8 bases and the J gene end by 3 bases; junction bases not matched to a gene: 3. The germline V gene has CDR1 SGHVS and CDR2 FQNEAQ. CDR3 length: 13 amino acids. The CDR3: CASGLAGLYEQYF. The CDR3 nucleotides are TGTGCCAGCGGACTAGCGGGCCTCTACGAGCAGTACTTC.